The clone carrying this T cell receptor beta chain showed up just once. The CDR3 extends over 14 amino acids. CDR1 and CDR2 from the germline V gene are SGHNT and YENEEA. The V end was cut by 3 bases, the J end by 0 bases, with 8 bases between. This specimen belongs to a study of technical replicates of blood from a handful of donors. Generated by immunoSEQ multiplex PCR, the TCRdb table keeps only in-frame clones and is missing some. The sample contains tens of thousands of clones, approximately 96% of which appear only once. Sample: T cells isolated from PBMCs. The J gene is TRBJ1-1, the V gene TRBV11-3; D unclear. The receptor was derived from a human donor in good health. CDR3 protein: CASSLQTMNTEAFF. The DNA for the CDR3 is TGTGCCAGCAGCTTGCAGACTATGAACACTGAAGCTTTCTTT.